Shown below are 31 T cell receptor beta chains from a single sample sequenced in a study of cytomegalovirus exposure and HLA in healthy donors. Amplification used 60 Vbeta primers and 13 Jbeta primers. Generated by immunoSEQ multiplex PCR, the TCRdb table keeps only in-frame clones and is missing some. The table has 65,000 or so clones, around four fifths seen once. The sequencing sample was made of PBMCs. Receptors were obtained from a girl aged 5 to 17 in good health and CMV-seropositive.

In its sample, this clone was seen once. The chain carries TRBV5-1 and TRBJ2-7; 9 nucleotides line up with TRBD1. V trimming: 6 bases; J trimming: 2 bases; junction bases outside the gene matches: 6. Germline loops: CDR1 SGHRS, CDR2 YFSETQ. The CDR3 spans 14 residues. CDR3 residues: CASTKYRGPYEQYF. Written as DNA, the CDR3 is TGCGCCAGCACCAAATACAGGGGGCCCTACGAGCAGTACTTC. Full variable domain (missing parts from reference TRBV5-1 and TRBJ2-7): KAGVTQTPRYLIKTRGQQVTLSCSPISGHRSVSWYQQTPGQGLQFLFEYFSETQRNKGNFPGRFSGRQFSNSRSEMNVSTLELGDSALYLCASTKYRGPYEQYFGPGTRLTVT.

The V gene is TRBV4-1, the J gene TRBJ1-6, with 8 bases matching TRBD1. J was trimmed by 7 bases and V by 0 bases; bases with no gene match: 11. Germline values: CDR1 MGHRA, CDR2 YSYEKL. The CDR3 consists of 18 residues. The CDR3 nucleotides are TGCGCCAGCAGCCAAGAACCAGGGGGCGCGGGATGGAATTCACCCCTCCACTTT. Translated, it gives CASSQEPGGAGWNSPLHF.

This chain links TRBV15 with TRBJ2-5, with D possibly matching TRBD1 (6 bases). Germline assignment: CDR1 LNHNV and CDR2 YYDKDF (reference sequence). The V gene lost 1 base and the J gene lost 1 base, with 13 bases spanning the gap. The CDR3 is 16 residues long. The CDR3 nucleotides read TGTGCCACCAGCAGAGGCCACGCGGACAGCCAAGAGACCCAGTACTTC. Residues: CATSRGHADSQETQYF.

The chain carries TRBV5-4 and TRBJ2-6; tentatively, D is TRBD1 (5 bases). V lost 0 bases and J 0 bases, leaving 16 bases between the germline ends. This CDR3 is 19 amino acids long. Germline V gives CDR1 SGHNT, CDR2 YYREEE (reference sequence). The CDR3 DNA reads TGTGCCAGCAGCTTGGGAACAGGCCTGATGATCTCTGGGGCCAACGTCCTGACTTTC. Its protein is CASSLGTGLMISGANVLTF.

The V call is TRBV6-1, the J call TRBJ1-5, with D possibly being TRBD1 (5 bases). Trimming cost V 3 bases and J 7 bases, with 10 bases left between them. The germline V gene has CDR1 MNHNS and CDR2 SASEGT. The CDR3 has 13 amino acids. CDR3 sequence: CASSEQGGQPQHF. DNA of the CDR3: TGTGCCAGCAGTGAGCAGGGCGGACAGCCCCAGCATTTT.

The J gene is TRBJ1-4, the V gene TRBV7-9; D uncertain. The CDR3 extends over 14 amino acids. The germline gives CDR1 SEHNR, CDR2 FQNEAQ (reference sequence). Trimming removed 0 bases from V and 8 bases from J, with 10 bases in between. The CDR3 sequence: CASSLAWAGEKLFF. Here the CDR3 DNA reads TGTGCCAGCAGCTTAGCGTGGGCCGGAGAAAAACTGTTTTTT. The complete variable domain, with remaining parts taken from reference TRBV7-9 and TRBJ1-4, reads DTGVSQNPRHKITKRGQNVTFRCDPISEHNRLYWYRQTLGQGPEFLTYFQNEAQLEKSRLLSDRFSAERPKGSFSTLEIQRTEQGDSAMYLCASSLAWAGEKLFFGSGTQLSVL.

The chain links TRBV9 to TRBJ2-1, with 7 bases fitting TRBD1. The CDR3 contains 15 residues. Germline-derived CDR1 and CDR2 are SGDLS and YYNGEE. V lost 2 bases to trimming and J lost 5 bases; unmatched junction nucleotides: 7. CDR3 residues: CASSVTGEGDNEQFF. Written as DNA, the CDR3 is TGTGCCAGCAGCGTTACAGGGGAAGGGGACAATGAGCAGTTCTTC.

The rearrangement uses TRBV6-4 and TRBJ2-1; 8 bases fit TRBD2. CDR1 is MRHNA, CDR2 SNTAGT, per germline. This CDR3 has 16 residues. Trimming took 4 bases from V and 0 from J; bases not matched to a gene: 5. The CDR3 sequence is CASSGEAGASYNEQFF. The CDR3 bases are TGTGCCAGCAGTGGAGAAGCGGGGGCCTCCTACAATGAGCAGTTCTTC.

The rearrangement links TRBV10-3 to TRBJ2-1; a possible D gene is TRBD2 (6 bases). The germline V gene encodes CDR1 ENHRY and CDR2 SYGVKD. This CDR3 has 15 residues. V was pared by 7 bases and J by 4 bases, with 17 bases between. In DNA form, the CDR3 reads TGTGCCATCAACCCGGGGGACTCGGGATACAATGAGCAGTTCTTC. Amino acid sequence: CAINPGDSGYNEQFF.

The gene calls are TRBV20-1 and TRBJ1-5; TRBD1 matches at 8 bases. This CDR3 has 11 amino acids. V lost 6 bases, J lost 7 bases, and 2 bases stayed unmatched. Germline V gene sequence: CDR1 DFQATT, CDR2 SNEGSKA (reference sequence). The CDR3: CSARQGQPQHF. The CDR3 nucleotides read TGCAGTGCACGACAGGGGCAGCCCCAGCATTTT.

This sequence joins TRBV5-4 and TRBJ2-7; D is undetermined. Germline CDR1 and CDR2: SGHNT and YYREEE (reference sequence). The CDR3 loop spans 13 amino acids. V gave up 0 bases and J gave up 3 bases, with 7 bases separating them. The chain's CDR3 is CASSLGSFYEQYF. The DNA of the CDR3 is TGTGCCAGCAGCTTGGGTTCGTTCTACGAGCAGTACTTC.

The chain recombines TRBV10-3 with TRBJ2-1; the D gene is possibly TRBD1 (6 bases). The ends were cut back, 6 bases at V and 7 bases at J, with 22 bases in the middle. The CDR3 length is 16 residues. CDR1 is ENHRY and CDR2 is SYGVKD in the germline V gene. The CDR3 loop is CAIRGARTEEGNEQFF. CDR3 nucleotide sequence: TGTGCCATCAGAGGCGCCCGGACAGAAGAGGGTAATGAGCAGTTCTTC.

The chain carries TRBV29-1 and TRBJ2-5; 8 bases are shared with TRBD1. CDR3 length: 14 amino acids. Losses at the gene ends were 7 bases for V and 3 bases for J; bases not matched to a gene: 10. Germline V gene data show CDR1 as SQVTM and CDR2 as ANQGSEA. For the CDR3, the DNA is TGCAGCGGGGGGCAGGGGGCTGATGAAGAGACCCAGTACTTC. It is translated as CSGGQGADEETQYF.

This chain uses TRBV7-2 with TRBJ2-1; D remains unclear. The CDR3 length is 12 residues. The V and J ends lost 0 bases and 7 bases respectively, with 4 bases between them. Germline-derived CDR1 and CDR2 are SGHTA and FQGNSA. For the CDR3, the DNA is TGTGCCAGCAGCTTAGCCCGGAATGAGCAGTTCTTC. Translation: CASSLARNEQFF.

The V call is TRBV15, the J call TRBJ2-7; D is perhaps TRBD1 (6 bases). Trimming took 1 base from V and 2 from J, leaving 18 bases between them. Germline V gene lookup returns CDR1 LNHNV and CDR2 YYDKDF (reference sequence). This CDR3 region has 17 residues. The CDR3 loop reads CATSRVVGTGNTYEQYF. For the CDR3, the DNA is TGTGCCACCAGCAGAGTGGTAGGAACAGGGAACACCTACGAGCAGTACTTC.

The V and J genes are TRBV7-9 and TRBJ2-7; 8 bases align to TRBD2. CDR1 is SEHNR, CDR2 FQNEAQ, per germline (reference sequence). Trimming took 4 bases from V and 0 from J; bases not matched to a gene: 8. CDR3 length: 16 residues. In DNA, the CDR3 is TGTGCCAGCAGCTCCCCCCAGCGGGGGTTCTCCTACGAGCAGTACTTC. It specifies CASSSPQRGFSYEQYF.

The gene calls are TRBV5-1 and TRBJ2-7, with TRBD1 matching 8 bases. With V trimmed by 3 bases and J by 2 bases, 4 bases remained unmatched. The CDR3 sequence is 14 residues long. The germline V gene has CDR1 SGHRS and CDR2 YFSETQ. The CDR3 is CASSSGTGPYEQYF. CDR3 nucleotides: TGCGCCAGCAGCTCCGGGACAGGACCCTACGAGCAGTACTTC.

The chain recombines TRBV4-3 with TRBJ1-4; D call uncertain. Germline V CDR1 and CDR2: LGHNA, YSLEER. Trimming cost V 1 base and J 5 bases, with 5 bases left between them. This CDR3 is 13 amino acids long. CDR3 nucleotide sequence: TGCGCCAGCAGCCAAGTGTTAAATGAAAAACTGTTTTTT. This codes for CASSQVLNEKLFF.

This chain joins TRBV30 and TRBJ1-4; 7 positions match TRBD1. V shed 3 bases, J shed 0 bases, and the junction held 10 bases outside the gene matches. Germline V gene lookup returns CDR1 GTSNPN and CDR2 SVGIG (reference sequence). The CDR3 sequence is 17 residues long. The CDR3 region is CAWRTGPFYATNEKLFF. CDR3 DNA sequence: TGTGCCTGGAGGACAGGGCCCTTCTATGCAACTAATGAAAAACTGTTTTTT.

This chain connects TRBV7-2 to TRBJ1-2; the D is unclear. The CDR3 totals 12 residues. Trimming pared 5 bases from V and 4 bases from J, leaving 8 bases between. Germline V gives CDR1 SGHTA, CDR2 FQGNSA. CDR3 in DNA: TGTGCCAGCAGCCGTCTGAGCTATGGCTACACCTTC. Translated: CASSRLSYGYTF.

The CDR3 is CAWSIRPTGSPLHF. The DNA of the CDR3 is TGTGCCTGGTCGATCCGGCCGACAGGGTCACCCCTCCACTTT. V gene TRBV30 combines with J gene TRBJ1-6, with 7 bases that match TRBD1. Germline-derived CDR1 and CDR2 are GTSNPN and SVGIG (reference sequence). After removal of 5 bases from V and 10 bases from J, the junction contained 11 bases not matched to a gene. This CDR3 comprises 14 residues.

The chain couples TRBV27 to TRBJ2-7; no clear D. The germline CDR1 and CDR2 sequences are MNHEY and SMNVEV (reference sequence). The V end was cut by 8 bases, the J end by 1 base, with 9 bases between. CDR3 length: 12 amino acids. CDR3 sequence: CASASLSYEQYF. The CDR3 DNA sequence: TGTGCCAGCGCCTCCCTATCCTACGAGCAGTACTTC.

This clone appeared a single time. The CDR3 DNA reads as TGTGCCAGTAGTTATGGAGCGTCACAAGAGACCCAGTACTTC. It yields the protein CASSYGASQETQYF. The chain couples TRBV19 to TRBJ2-5; D call uncertain. The CDR3 contains 14 residues. Germline V gene data show CDR1 as LNHDA and CDR2 as SQIVND (reference sequence). Between the trimmed V and J ends, which lost 5 bases and 2 bases, there was a span of 12 bases.

This CDR3 is CASSFSGTGDSPLHF. The CDR3, as DNA: TGTGCCAGCAGCTTTTCCGGGACAGGGGACTCACCCCTCCACTTT. The J gene is TRBJ1-6, the V gene TRBV11-1; 10 positions match TRBD1. The CDR3 covers 15 residues. From germline, CDR1 is SGHAT and CDR2 FQDESV (reference sequence). With V trimmed by 3 bases and J by 10 bases, 6 bases remained unmatched.

The genes are TRBV18 and TRBJ2-1, with TRBD2 matching 10 bases. With V trimmed by 0 bases and J by 9 bases, 2 bases remained unmatched. Germline loops: CDR1 KGHSH, CDR2 LQKENI. The CDR3 spans 14 residues. The CDR3 here is CASSPPGLASEQFF. CDR3 nucleotide sequence: TGTGCCAGCTCACCACCGGGACTAGCGAGTGAGCAGTTCTTC.

V gene TRBV7-9 combines with J gene TRBJ1-4; no definite D call. The CDR3 consists of 15 residues. Germline V gene data show CDR1 as SEHNR and CDR2 as FQNEAQ (reference sequence). Between the trimmed V and J ends, which lost 7 bases and 3 bases, there was a span of 15 bases. The CDR3 reads CASNPGRVPNEKLFF. CDR3 DNA: TGTGCCAGCAACCCGGGAAGGGTTCCTAATGAAAAACTGTTTTTT.

The chain employs TRBV29-1 and TRBJ2-3; no definite D call. The germline V gene has CDR1 SQVTM and CDR2 ANQGSEA. V was cut by 0 bases and J by 2 bases, with 6 bases left in between. CDR3 length equals 13 residues. The CDR3 DNA reads as TGCAGCGTTGAAGACACAAACACAGATACGCAGTATTTT. Residues: CSVEDTNTDTQYF.

The gene calls are TRBV5-4 and TRBJ1-1; weak D call: TRBD1 (6 bases). V was clipped by 0 bases and J by 1 base, with 10 bases between them. The germline CDR1 and CDR2 sequences are SGHNT and YYREEE (reference sequence). The CDR3 loop spans 15 amino acids. The CDR3 bases are TGTGCCAGCAGCTTGGCCAGGGGTTGGAACACTGAAGCTTTCTTT. Translation gives CASSLARGWNTEAFF.

This CDR3 is CASSPGKLAGVTYEQYF. CDR3 nucleotide sequence: TGCGCCAGCAGCCCCGGAAAGCTAGCGGGGGTGACCTACGAGCAGTACTTC. The chain recombines TRBV5-1 with TRBJ2-7; 10 bases match TRBD2. The length of the CDR3 is 17 residues. V was pared by 4 bases and J by 2 bases, with 12 bases of the junction left unmatched. CDR1 and CDR2 (germline): SGHRS, YFSETQ. Full variable domain (missing parts from reference TRBV5-1 and TRBJ2-7): KAGVTQTPRYLIKTRGQQVTLSCSPISGHRSVSWYQQTPGQGLQFLFEYFSETQRNKGNFPGRFSGRQFSNSRSEMNVSTLELGDSALYLCASSPGKLAGVTYEQYFGPGTRLTVT.

The rearrangement uses TRBV28 and TRBJ2-7; TRBD2 agrees at 10 bases. The CDR3 totals 15 residues. The germline V gene encodes CDR1 MDHEN and CDR2 SYDVKM. J was trimmed by 3 bases and V by 4 bases; bases with no gene match: 6. The CDR3 bases are TGTGCCAGCAGTTCAAAGCGGGAGGGCCTCTACGAGCAGTACTTC. Its translation: CASSSKREGLYEQYF.

This chain uses TRBV19 with TRBJ1-1, with a possible D match to TRBD1 (6 bases). The CDR3 sequence is 14 residues long. CDR1 is LNHDA, CDR2 SQIVND, per germline (reference sequence). V gave up 3 bases and J gave up 11 bases, with 19 bases separating them. The CDR3 nucleotides are TGTGCCAGTAGTATCGGGCCTGGGGGCGCAGGGGCTTTCTTT. Translated: CASSIGPGGAGAFF.